The 25 T cell receptor beta chains below all came from one sample that was sequenced in a study of CD8 T cells in ankylosing spondylitis. TCRdb re-analysed the 5' RACE reads in MiXCR, keeping a single row per CDR3 protein. The table lists 300,000 to 350,000 distinct CDR3 sequences, 14% to 15% of them singletons. Sequencing was performed on blood, either unsorted or a sorted T cell fraction (not recorded which). The origin of the receptors is a male donor with ankylosing spondylitis or in good health (not recorded which).

This clonotype was seen a handful of times. The V gene is TRBV5-1, the J gene TRBJ1-3; D may be TRBD1 (5 bases). Looked up from germline, CDR1 is SGHRS and CDR2 is YFSETQ. The CDR3 contains 14 residues. The V end lost 4 bases, the J end lost 3 bases, and 11 bases lay between the germline ends. CDR3 residues: CASSGGTFGNTIYF. In DNA form, the CDR3 reads TGCGCCAGCAGCGGCGGGACGTTTGGAAACACCATATATTTT.

The chain links TRBV11-2 to TRBJ2-3, with 8 bases fitting TRBD1. Germline lookup yields CDR1 SGHAT and CDR2 FQNNGV. The CDR3 is 16 amino acids. Trimming at V came to 5 bases and at J to 5 bases, leaving 12 bases not matched to a gene. CDR3 coding DNA: TGTGCCAGCAGCCAACCCCGGACAGGGCAGGGAGATACGCAGTATTTT. Translated, it gives CASSQPRTGQGDTQYF.

The chain links TRBV6-1 to TRBJ2-2; D gene ambiguous. Trimming stripped 8 bases from V and 6 bases from J, with 13 bases between. CDR3 length equals 13 residues. Germline V CDR1 and CDR2: MNHNS, SASEGT. The CDR3, as DNA: TGTGCCAGCCGCTCTAGGGTCCCCGGGGAGCTGTTTTTT. Translating gives CASRSRVPGELFF.

This rearrangement joins TRBV7-2 to TRBJ2-4, with a tentative D call TRBD1 (6 bases). The CDR3 is 15 residues long. The V end was cut by 2 bases, the J end by 8 bases, with 16 bases between. Germline V gene sequence: CDR1 SGHTA, CDR2 FQGNSA. The CDR3 DNA sequence: TGTGCCAGCAGCTTACTGGGGCAGGGGAGTGACATTCAGTACTTC. Translated: CASSLLGQGSDIQYF.

This clonotype appeared a few times. The rearrangement uses TRBV5-1 and TRBJ2-7; D gene ambiguous. The germline V and J ends were trimmed by 4 bases and 0 bases, with 11 bases remaining between them. The germline gives CDR1 SGHRS, CDR2 YFSETQ. CDR3 size: 14 residues. The CDR3, as DNA: TGCGCCAGCAGCAAGCAGCCACCCTCCTACGAGCAGTACTTC. This sequence encodes CASSKQPPSYEQYF.

This clonotype has more than one count but fewer than ten. V gene TRBV10-3 combines with J gene TRBJ1-1; a possible D gene is TRBD1 (6 bases). The CDR3 length is 14 residues. Germline CDR1 reads ENHRY; CDR2 reads SYGVKD. V lost 4 bases and J lost 3, with 12 bases in between. The CDR3 DNA follows: TGTGCCATCAGTGGCACTCAGGGGTACACTGAAGCTTTCTTT. It translates to CAISGTQGYTEAFF.

This clonotype was detected only a few times. This chain connects TRBV27 to TRBJ2-1; 16 bases fit TRBD2. Germline CDR1 reads MNHEY; CDR2 reads SMNVEV (reference sequence). The CDR3 is 16 residues long. V gave up 7 bases and J gave up 8 bases; unmatched junction bases: 8. This CDR3 reads CASTPLGTSGRDEQFF. CDR3 sequence (DNA): TGTGCCAGCACCCCTCTTGGGACTAGCGGGAGGGATGAGCAGTTCTTC.

This clonotype was detected only a few times. The chain joins TRBV7-9 to TRBJ2-1, with 13 bases aligning to TRBD2. CDR1 and CDR2 (germline): SEHNR, FQNEAQ (reference sequence). The V and J ends lost 5 bases and 10 bases, in that order; junction bases with no gene match: 5. This CDR3 has 14 amino acids. This CDR3 is CASSLLAGGGEQFF. The CDR3 DNA reads as TGTGCCAGCAGCCTACTAGCGGGAGGGGGAGAGCAGTTCTTC. Looking up the rest from reference TRBV7-9 and TRBJ2-1 gives the full variable domain: DTGVSQNPRHKITKRGQNVTFRCDPISEHNRLYWYRQTLGQGPEFLTYFQNEAQLEKSRLLSDRFSAERPKGSFSTLEIQRTEQGDSAMYLCASSLLAGGGEQFFGPGTRLTVL.

This clonotype turned up a few times. The V call is TRBV25-1, the J call TRBJ1-6, with a weak D call TRBD1 (5 bases). The CDR3 covers 16 residues. V was shortened by 2 bases and J by 9 bases, with 17 bases between the two germline ends. Germline-derived CDR1 and CDR2 are MGHDK and SYGVNS. For the CDR3, the DNA is TGTGCCAGCAGTGAAGCTACTGGGCAGGGAGTTTCACCCCTCCACTTT. Its protein is CASSEATGQGVSPLHF.

The gene calls are TRBV7-2 and TRBJ1-1, with 9 bases fitting TRBD1. The germline gives CDR1 SGHTA, CDR2 FQGNSA. The CDR3 is made up of 16 amino acids. The ends lost 2 bases at V and 0 bases at J; junction bases unmatched: 4. The CDR3 reads CASSLTGGPMNTEAFF. In DNA, the CDR3 is TGTGCCAGCAGCTTAACAGGGGGCCCGATGAACACTGAAGCTTTCTTT.

The rearrangement links TRBV9 to TRBJ2-5, with 7 bases fitting TRBD2. This CDR3 comprises 13 residues. The V segment lost 5 bases and the J segment 8 bases; nucleotides outside the gene matches: 9. Germline assignment: CDR1 SGDLS and CDR2 YYNGEE. The CDR3 loop reads CASSPGTKETQYF. The DNA for the CDR3 is TGTGCCAGCAGTCCAGGGACTAAGGAAACCCAGTACTTC.

In this sample, this clonotype turned up a few times. The chain joins TRBV21-1 to TRBJ2-1; TRBD2 reflects the table's D call only, with no check against the DNA. TRBV21-1 is assigned pseudogene status. The CDR3 is 16 residues long. The CDR3 DNA sequence: TGTGCCAGCACGGGGGGGACCCTTCTTGACCACAATGAGCAGTTCTTC. Amino acid sequence: CASTGGTLLDHNEQFF.

J is TRBJ2-7 and V is TRBV6-5; 8 bases line up with TRBD2. The junction had 10 bases not matched to a gene; V was cut back by 4 bases and J by 5 bases. This CDR3 comprises 15 residues. The germline V gene has CDR1 MNHEY and CDR2 SVGAGI. CDR3 amino acids: CASSWGLSGGHEQYF. The DNA for the CDR3 is TGTGCCAGCAGTTGGGGACTATCGGGAGGGCACGAGCAGTACTTC.

In its sample, this clonotype was seen a few times. This chain links TRBV5-1 with TRBJ2-1; D tentatively reads TRBD1 or TRBD2 (5 bases each). Deletions cut 6 bases from V and 9 bases from J, with 13 bases between. The CDR3 runs to 12 residues. Per the germline V gene, CDR1 is SGHRS and CDR2 is YFSETQ. CDR3 sequence: CASNWGSSEQFF. CDR3 DNA sequence: TGCGCCAGCAACTGGGGGTCTAGTGAGCAGTTCTTC.

The V and J genes are TRBV12-3 or TRBV12-4 and TRBJ2-7, with 7 bases lining up with TRBD1. J lost 0 bases, V lost 7 bases, and 6 bases had no gene match. This CDR3 region has 14 residues. CDR3 in amino acids: CASTLDRISYEQYF. In DNA form, the CDR3 reads TGTGCCAGCACCCTGGACAGGATCTCCTACGAGCAGTACTTC.

The gene calls are TRBV27 and TRBJ2-7; 7 bases match TRBD1. CDR1 is MNHEY and CDR2 is SMNVEV in the germline V gene (reference sequence). The CDR3 is 14 amino acids. Trimming took 8 bases from V and 2 from J; bases not matched to a gene: 9. The CDR3 bases are TGTGCCAGCCGCCTTAGGGACAGCCCCTACGAGCAGTACTTC. Residues: CASRLRDSPYEQYF.

This rearrangement joins TRBV28 to TRBJ2-1, with D unclear. The tail of the sequence fits TRBJ2-7 better, so the J call may be wrong. The germline V gene has CDR1 MDHEN and CDR2 SYDVKM. This CDR3 has 16 residues. CDR3: CATQVRGRLSYNEQYF. The DNA of the CDR3 is TGTGCCACCCAAGTCAGAGGTCGACTCTCCTACAATGAGCAGTACTTC.

This clonotype showed up many times. The rearrangement joins TRBV5-1 to TRBJ2-7; D is ambiguous. In germline, CDR1 is SGHRS, CDR2 YFSETQ. This CDR3 is 11 amino acids long. V lost 5 bases, J lost 2 bases, and 5 bases lay in between. CDR3 protein: CASSNTYEQYF. The CDR3 region has the DNA TGCGCCAGCAGTAACACCTACGAGCAGTACTTC.

Many counts were recorded for this clonotype. This chain uses TRBV5-6 with TRBJ1-2, with 8 nucleotides matching TRBD1. Trimming cost V 4 bases and J 3 bases; bases outside gene matches: 5. Germline V lookup: CDR1 SGHDT, CDR2 YYEEEE. This CDR3 comprises 14 residues. The CDR3 loop is CASSRQGIDYGYTF. In DNA, the CDR3 is TGTGCCAGCAGCAGACAGGGGATTGACTATGGCTACACCTTC.

The V call is TRBV7-8, the J call TRBJ2-1; 7 bases fit TRBD2. The trim removed 5 bases at V and 8 bases at J, leaving 24 bases unmatched. The CDR3 has 19 residues. The germline V gene encodes CDR1 SGHVS and CDR2 FQNEAQ. This CDR3 reads CASSPNRVGRAGVHHEQFF. In DNA form, the CDR3 reads TGTGCCAGCAGCCCCAATCGTGTCGGAAGGGCGGGAGTCCACCATGAGCAGTTCTTC.

In its sample, this clonotype was seen a few times. The chain has TRBV25-1 and TRBJ2-3; no clear D gene. The CDR3 consists of 12 residues. Germline CDR1 MGHDK, CDR2 SYGVNS. Deletions cut 4 bases from V and 14 bases from J, with 16 bases between. The CDR3 loop reads CASSGEFSKWYF. The CDR3, as DNA: TGTGCCAGCAGTGGAGAGTTTTCGAAGTGGTATTTT.

This clonotype has a handful of counts. J is TRBJ1-1 and V is TRBV12-3 or TRBV12-4, with TRBD1 as a possible D gene (5 bases). This CDR3 spans 16 amino acids. With 1 base removed from V and 8 bases from J, the gap between germline ends came to 20 bases. DNA of the CDR3: TGTGCCAGCAGTTTAGGTCTGGGCAGGGCGTTGGGCGAAGCTTTCTTT. It is translated as CASSLGLGRALGEAFF.

The table lists this clonotype with a few counts. V usage is TRBV19 and J usage is TRBJ2-7, with TRBD1 identical over 8 bases. V shed 5 bases and J 3 bases; nucleotides not matched to a gene: 9. The CDR3 is 15 amino acids. Germline V gene lookup returns CDR1 LNHDA and CDR2 SQIVND (reference sequence). The CDR3 DNA is TGTGCCAGTAGTCTTCAGACAGGGGCGAACTACGAGCAGTACTTC. Its protein product is CASSLQTGANYEQYF.

This clonotype appeared a few times. The chain combines TRBV12-3 or TRBV12-4 with TRBJ1-6, with TRBD1 matching 9 bases. Germline trimming cut 5 bases from V and 7 bases from J; bases unmatched to any gene: 3. This CDR3 spans 14 amino acids. CDR3 region: CASSNGQGNSPLHF. CDR3 in DNA: TGTGCCAGCAGTAACGGACAGGGGAATTCACCCCTCCACTTT.

This clonotype was seen more than once but under ten times. This chain links TRBV10-3 with TRBJ1-3; D uncertain. Germline-derived CDR1 and CDR2 are ENHRY and SYGVKD. CDR3 length: 13 residues. V shed 0 bases and J shed 4 bases, with 4 bases lying between them. In nucleotides, the CDR3 is TGTGCCATCAGTGAGTCGATCGGAAACACCATATATTTT. It codes for CAISESIGNTIYF.